This T cell receptor beta chain was observed in a study of T cells in Graves' hyperthyroidism and ophthalmopathy. On the study more broadly: Before any treatment, at initial diagnosis, peripheral blood was collected.

The table lists this clonotype with many counts. Clinical symptoms, serum thyroxine, TRAb, thyroid ultrasound and orbital computed tomography informed diagnoses. PBMCs came from 10 ml fresh peripheral blood. Amplified regions were TCR beta CDR3 sequences from RNA transcripts. HTBI primers drove first-round RT-PCR of the TCR CDR3. TCRdb redid the calling of the multiplex PCR reads with MiXCR, one entry per CDR3 protein. The repertoire has roughly 560,000 distinct CDR3 sequences, 14% to 15% of them found once; the top ten carry 3.5% to 4.5%. The specimen was blood. The clonotype comes from a woman aged 35 to 49 with Graves' ophthalmopathy.

CDR3 nucleotide sequence: TGTGCCAGCAGCTTGAGACCGATCAGGGGGCAAGAGACCCAGTACTTC. This encodes CASSLRPIRGQETQYF. This rearrangement joins TRBV7-9 to TRBJ2-5, with TRBD1 matching 7 bases. Germline loops: CDR1 SEHNR, CDR2 FQNEAQ (reference sequence). The CDR3 contains 16 residues. Unmatched junction bases numbered 9, after V lost 3 bases and J lost 2 bases.